These 12 T cell receptor beta chains were sequenced from one sample in a study of blood T cells in healthy people across ages. The authors ran a second PCR of roughly 6 to 12 cycles using a sample-barcoded 5' primer and a J-beta primer mix. TCRdb redid the calling of the 5' RACE reads with MiXCR, one entry per CDR3 protein. The profile shows 780,000 or so distinct CDR3 sequences, 25% of them singletons. This same sample was also taken into another study, of T cells of mothers and their children.

Sample: blood. The receptors here all came from a boy under 18 in good health.

In its sample, this clonotype was seen a few times. The rearrangement uses TRBV7-3 and TRBJ2-7; D tentatively reads TRBD1 or TRBD2 (5 bases each). CDR3 length equals 15 residues. V lost 6 bases and J lost 4, with 19 bases in between. CDR1 is SGHTA, CDR2 FQGTGA, per germline. CDR3 region: CASSLSGQGPYEQYF. CDR3 DNA: TGTGCCAGCAGTTTATCGGGGCAGGGTCCTTACGAGCAGTACTTC.

J is TRBJ2-5 and V is TRBV6-6; D might be TRBD1 or TRBD2, each matching 5 bases. The CDR3 has 15 amino acids. Per germline, CDR1 MNHNY and CDR2 SVGAGI (reference sequence). V lost 2 bases and J 3 bases, leaving 13 bases between the germline ends. The DNA for the CDR3 is TGTGCCAGCAGTTACGTGGATGGGGGAGAAGAGACCCAGTACTTC. Translation: CASSYVDGGEETQYF.

The CDR3 nucleotides read TGTGCCAGCAGCTTAACTAGTAGCGCAGATACGCAGTATTTT. This sequence encodes CASSLTSSADTQYF. The V gene is TRBV7-9, the J gene TRBJ2-3, with a possible D match to TRBD2 (5 bases). Germline CDR1 SEHNR, CDR2 FQNEAQ (reference sequence). V lost 2 bases and J lost 4, with 10 bases in between. This CDR3 has 14 residues. The full variable domain, rest sourced from reference TRBV7-9 and TRBJ2-3, is DTGVSQNPRHKITKRGQNVTFRCDPISEHNRLYWYRQTLGQGPEFLTYFQNEAQLEKSRLLSDRFSAERPKGSFSTLEIQRTEQGDSAMYLCASSLTSSADTQYFGPGTRLTVL.

This clonotype showed up just a few times. This sequence joins TRBV7-2 and TRBJ2-7, with 11 nucleotides matching TRBD2. V lost 4 bases and J lost 4; bases outside the gene matches: 3. The CDR3 contains 14 residues. Looked up from germline, CDR1 is SGHTA and CDR2 is FQGNSA. CDR3 loop: CASSWGLADYEQYF. Written as DNA, the CDR3 is TGTGCCAGCAGCTGGGGACTAGCGGATTACGAGCAGTACTTC.

The chain uses TRBV7-9 and TRBJ2-1; 8 bases map to TRBD2. V dropped 3 bases and J dropped 8; count of bases not matched to a gene: 3. This CDR3 has 13 residues. Germline V CDR1 and CDR2: SEHNR, FQNEAQ (reference sequence). DNA of the CDR3: TGTGCCAGCAGCTTTAGCGGGACTGATGAGCAGTTCTTC. Protein sequence: CASSFSGTDEQFF.

This sequence joins TRBV28 and TRBJ1-1, with 9 bases that match TRBD1. Trimming cost V 7 bases and J 3 bases; bases outside gene matches: 9. The CDR3 sequence is 15 residues long. Germline V CDR1 and CDR2: MDHEN, SYDVKM. Written as DNA, the CDR3 is TGTGCCAGCAACAAACCGGGACAGGGTTACACTGAAGCTTTCTTT. Translation: CASNKPGQGYTEAFF.

In this sample, this clonotype turned up many times. The J gene is TRBJ2-6, the V gene TRBV12-3 or TRBV12-4; D may be TRBD2 (6 bases). V was cut by 6 bases and J by 1 base, with 13 bases left in between. The CDR3 is 16 residues long. The CDR3 coding sequence is TGTGCCAGCAGCCCCCTGGCGGGGTCTGGGGCCAACGTCCTGACTTTC. Translated: CASSPLAGSGANVLTF.

This clonotype has only a few counts. The gene calls are TRBV7-2 and TRBJ2-5; possibly TRBD1 for D (6 bases). Matching the DNA end better, TRBJ2-7 makes the J call doubtful. The length of the CDR3 is 15 residues. Germline V CDR1 and CDR2: SGHTA, FQGNSA. The CDR3 DNA reads TGTGCCAGCAGCTTAGGGGGACACCTCTCCTACGAGCAGTACTTC. Protein: CASSLGGHLSYEQYF.

This clonotype was recorded a few times. The chain has TRBV7-9 and TRBJ1-2, with unresolved D. The CDR3 length is 15 residues. Germline CDR1 reads SEHNR; CDR2 reads FQNEAQ (reference sequence). V was trimmed by 5 bases and J by 2 bases, leaving 15 bases between them. Here the CDR3 DNA reads TGTGCCAGCAGCCCGGAATGGAGCCGAAACTATGGCTACACCTTC. Translating gives CASSPEWSRNYGYTF.

This clonotype was detected only a few times. The rearrangement joins TRBV14 to TRBJ2-7; 10 nucleotides agree with TRBD1. Losses at the gene ends were 5 bases for V and 2 bases for J; bases not matched to a gene: 9. The CDR3 sequence is 16 residues long. Germline CDR1 and CDR2: SGHDN and FVKESK. The CDR3 protein is CASSDDRGRIPYEQYF. The CDR3 nucleotides are TGTGCCAGCAGCGACGACAGGGGGCGGATTCCCTACGAGCAGTACTTC.

The rearrangement uses TRBV5-1 and TRBJ2-7, with D unresolved. CDR1 is SGHRS, CDR2 YFSETQ, per germline. The CDR3 runs to 14 residues. V lost 4 bases and J lost 0, with 11 bases in between. The CDR3 DNA sequence: TGCGCCAGCAGCCTAAGACTCGACTCCTACGAGCAGTACTTC. This sequence encodes CASSLRLDSYEQYF.

Only one count was recorded for this clonotype. The chain joins TRBV9 to TRBJ1-1; a possible D gene is TRBD1 (6 bases). CDR1 and CDR2 (germline): SGDLS, YYNGEE. Trimming pared 1 base from V and 5 bases from J, leaving 9 bases between. The CDR3 spans 13 residues. The CDR3 DNA reads as TGTGCCAGCAGCGTAAAAGGGGGGACTGAAGCTTTCTTT. Its protein is CASSVKGGTEAFF. The complete variable domain, with remaining parts taken from reference TRBV9 and TRBJ1-1, reads DSGVTQTPKHLITATGQRVTLRCSPRSGDLSVYWYQQSLDQGLQFLIQYYNGEERAKGNILERFSAQQFPDLHSELNLSSLELGDSALYFCASSVKGGTEAFFGQGTRLTVV.